This TCR beta chain was recovered during a study of cytomegalovirus exposure and HLA in healthy donors. Overall study findings and caveats: Rarity characterized most TCR sequences, yet some public TCRs appeared in many donors.

The assay was immunoSEQ multiplex PCR, and TCRdb's table has in-frame clones only and misses some. The sample lists about 98,000 clones, approximately 84% occurring once. The CDR3 runs to 18 residues. Germline-derived CDR1 and CDR2 are LNHDA and SQIVND (reference sequence). V dropped 4 bases and J dropped 0; count of bases not matched to a gene: 13. A single count supports this clone. Its cognate antigen is unknown. The rearrangement links TRBV19 to TRBJ2-3, with 7 bases fitting TRBD1. This receptor was taken from a man younger than 30 in good health and CMV-seropositive. Sequenced material: PBMCs. CDR3 region: CASSTLGEGATSTDTQYF. CDR3 sequence (DNA): TGTGCCAGTAGTACGTTGGGTGAGGGGGCCACTAGCACAGATACGCAGTATTTT.